The clone carrying this TCR beta chain was seen repeatedly, ten times or more. What it recognizes is unknown. This sample is part of a study of neurological immune-mediated disorders. The study's findings and limits: HTLV-1-associated myelopathy had the most TCR clonal expansion, whereas multiple sclerosis had the least (lower than in healthy controls). Expanded clones shared no identical CDR3 amino acid sequences across subjects, which suggested private TCR-beta repertoires in all groups.

This CDR3 has 17 residues. Germline CDR1 and CDR2: MRHNA and SNTAGT. V dropped 2 bases and J dropped 3 bases, with 17 bases sitting between them. The team produced cDNA through 5'RACE using 10-nucleotide random UMIs. TCRdb reprocessed the 5' RACE reads via MiXCR and lists one record per CDR3 protein. The data contain some 25,000 distinct CDR3 sequences, about 6.7% of them singletons. The receptor was derived from a woman between 40 and 55 years old in good health. What was sequenced was PBMCs. The chain links TRBV6-4 to TRBJ2-1, with D possibly being TRBD1 or TRBD2 (5 bases each). In DNA form, the CDR3 reads TGTGCCAGCAGTGACAGGGGCGCGTCTAGCCGCTACAATGAGCAGTTCTTC. This sequence encodes CASSDRGASSRYNEQFF.